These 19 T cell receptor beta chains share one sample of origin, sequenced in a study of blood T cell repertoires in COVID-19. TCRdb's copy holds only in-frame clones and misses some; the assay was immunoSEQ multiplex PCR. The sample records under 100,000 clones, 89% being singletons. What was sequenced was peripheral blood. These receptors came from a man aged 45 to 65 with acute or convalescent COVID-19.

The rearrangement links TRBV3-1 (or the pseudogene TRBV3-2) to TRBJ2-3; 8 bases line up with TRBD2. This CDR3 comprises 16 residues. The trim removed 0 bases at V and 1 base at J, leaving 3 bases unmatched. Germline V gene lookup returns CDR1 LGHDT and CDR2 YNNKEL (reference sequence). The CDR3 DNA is TGTGCCAGCAGCCAAGATCGGCGGGGGGGCACAGATACGCAGTATTTT. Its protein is CASSQDRRGGTDTQYF.

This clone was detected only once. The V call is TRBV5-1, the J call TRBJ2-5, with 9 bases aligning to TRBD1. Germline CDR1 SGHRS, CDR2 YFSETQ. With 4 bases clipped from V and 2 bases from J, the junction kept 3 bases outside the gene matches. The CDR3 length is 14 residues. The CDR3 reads CASSTDRGQETQYF. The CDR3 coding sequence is TGCGCCAGCAGCACGGACAGGGGTCAAGAGACCCAGTACTTC.

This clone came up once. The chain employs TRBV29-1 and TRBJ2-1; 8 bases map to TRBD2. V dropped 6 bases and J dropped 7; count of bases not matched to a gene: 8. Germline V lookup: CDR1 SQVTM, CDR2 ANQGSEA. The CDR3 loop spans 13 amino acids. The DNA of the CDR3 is TGCAGCGTCCGGGGGCCGGGGGGGAATGAGCAGTTCTTC. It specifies CSVRGPGGNEQFF.

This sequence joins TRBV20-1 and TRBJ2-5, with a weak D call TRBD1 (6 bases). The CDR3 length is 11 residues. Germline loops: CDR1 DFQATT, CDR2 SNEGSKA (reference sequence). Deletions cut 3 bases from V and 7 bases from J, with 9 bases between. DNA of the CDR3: TGCAGTGCTAGCCAACAGGGGACCCAGTACTTC. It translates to CSASQQGTQYF.

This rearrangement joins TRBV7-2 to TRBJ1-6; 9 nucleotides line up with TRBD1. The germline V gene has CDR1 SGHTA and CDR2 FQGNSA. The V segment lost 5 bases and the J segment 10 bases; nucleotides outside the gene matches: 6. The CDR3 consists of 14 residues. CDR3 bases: TGTGCCAGCAGCATTACAGGGGGCAACTCACCCCTCCACTTT. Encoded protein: CASSITGGNSPLHF.

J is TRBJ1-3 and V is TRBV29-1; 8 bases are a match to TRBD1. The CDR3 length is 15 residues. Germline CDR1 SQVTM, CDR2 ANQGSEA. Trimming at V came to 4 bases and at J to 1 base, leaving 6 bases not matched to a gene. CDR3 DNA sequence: TGCAGCGTTGGGGCAGGGGGCGCGTCTGGAAACACCATATATTTT. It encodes CSVGAGGASGNTIYF.

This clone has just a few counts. The DNA for the CDR3 is TGTGCCAGTAGTACCCGGGACAGGGGAGCTAACTATGGCTACACCTTC. This gives the protein CASSTRDRGANYGYTF. The V call is TRBV19, the J call TRBJ1-2, with 10 bases fitting TRBD1. Per the germline V gene, CDR1 is LNHDA and CDR2 is SQIVND (reference sequence). The junction had 5 bases not matched to a gene; V was cut back by 4 bases and J by 0 bases. The CDR3 spans 16 residues. Using reference TRBV19 and TRBJ1-2 for the parts outside the CDR3, the full variable domain is DGGITQSPKYLFRKEGQNVTLSCEQNLNHDAMYWYRQDPGQGLRLIYYSQIVNDFQKGDIAEGYSVSREKKESFPLTVTSAQKNPTAFYLCASSTRDRGANYGYTFGSGTRLTVV.

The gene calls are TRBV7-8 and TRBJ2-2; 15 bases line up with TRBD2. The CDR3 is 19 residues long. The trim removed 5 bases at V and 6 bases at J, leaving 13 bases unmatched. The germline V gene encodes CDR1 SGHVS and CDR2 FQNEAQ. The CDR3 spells CASSAIGLAGGQRAGELFF. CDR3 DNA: TGTGCCAGCAGCGCCATTGGACTAGCGGGGGGGCAGCGGGCCGGGGAGCTGTTTTTT.

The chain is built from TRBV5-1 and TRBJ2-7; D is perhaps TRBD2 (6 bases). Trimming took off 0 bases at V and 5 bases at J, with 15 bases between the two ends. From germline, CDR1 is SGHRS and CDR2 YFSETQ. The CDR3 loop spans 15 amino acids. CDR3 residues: CASSLAGTARDEQYF. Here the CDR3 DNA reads TGCGCCAGCAGCTTGGCCGGGACTGCAAGGGACGAGCAGTACTTC. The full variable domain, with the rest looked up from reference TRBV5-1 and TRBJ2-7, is KAGVTQTPRYLIKTRGQQVTLSCSPISGHRSVSWYQQTPGQGLQFLFEYFSETQRNKGNFPGRFSGRQFSNSRSEMNVSTLELGDSALYLCASSLAGTARDEQYFGPGTRLTVT.

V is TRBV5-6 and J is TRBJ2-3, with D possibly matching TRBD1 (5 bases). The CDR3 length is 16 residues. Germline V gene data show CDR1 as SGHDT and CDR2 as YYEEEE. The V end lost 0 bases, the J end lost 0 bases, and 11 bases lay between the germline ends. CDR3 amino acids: CASSLEQVTSTDTQYF. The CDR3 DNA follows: TGTGCCAGCAGCTTGGAACAGGTTACTAGCACAGATACGCAGTATTTT.

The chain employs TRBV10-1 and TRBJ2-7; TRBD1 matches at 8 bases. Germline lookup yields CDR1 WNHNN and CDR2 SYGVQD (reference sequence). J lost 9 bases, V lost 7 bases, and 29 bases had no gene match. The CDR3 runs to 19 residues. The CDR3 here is CASNGNRDRSRPVTLGQYF. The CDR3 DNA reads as TGCGCCAGCAACGGAAACCGGGACAGGAGTCGACCCGTAACTTTGGGGCAGTACTTC.

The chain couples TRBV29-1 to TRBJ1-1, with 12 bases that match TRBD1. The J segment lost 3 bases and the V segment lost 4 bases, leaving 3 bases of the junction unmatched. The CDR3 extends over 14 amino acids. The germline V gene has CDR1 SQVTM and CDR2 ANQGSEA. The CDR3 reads CSVGDRGRYTEAFF. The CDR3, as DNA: TGCAGCGTTGGGGACAGGGGGCGGTACACTGAAGCTTTCTTT.

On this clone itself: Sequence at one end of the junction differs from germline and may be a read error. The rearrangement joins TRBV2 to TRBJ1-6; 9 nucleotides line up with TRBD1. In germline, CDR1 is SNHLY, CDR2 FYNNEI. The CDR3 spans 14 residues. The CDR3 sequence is CASREGQGNSPLHF. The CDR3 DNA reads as TGTGCCAGCAGGGAAGGACAGGGGAATTCACCCCTCCACTTT.

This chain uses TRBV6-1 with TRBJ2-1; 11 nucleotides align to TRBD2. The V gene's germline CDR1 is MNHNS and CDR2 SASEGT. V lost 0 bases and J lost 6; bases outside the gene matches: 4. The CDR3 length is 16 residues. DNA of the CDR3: TGTGCCAGCAGTGAAGCGGGTAGCGGGGGGGGCAATGAGCAGTTCTTC. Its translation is CASSEAGSGGGNEQFF.

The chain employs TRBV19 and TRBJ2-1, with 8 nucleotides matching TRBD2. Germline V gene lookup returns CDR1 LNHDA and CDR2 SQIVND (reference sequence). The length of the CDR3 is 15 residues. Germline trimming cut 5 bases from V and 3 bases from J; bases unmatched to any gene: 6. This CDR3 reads CASSLSGGLYNEQFF. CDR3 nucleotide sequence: TGTGCCAGTAGTTTGAGCGGGGGCCTCTACAATGAGCAGTTCTTC.

This CDR3 is CASSFVRTEAFF. The DNA of the CDR3 is TGTGCCAGCAGTTTCGTCCGCACTGAAGCTTTCTTT. The genes are TRBV12-3 or TRBV12-4 and TRBJ1-1; no reliable D call. Trimming took 3 bases from V and 4 from J, leaving 6 bases between them. This CDR3 is 12 amino acids long.

The DNA for the CDR3 is TGTGCCAGCAGTTACCCTGAAAGAGGGGACAGACCCTACACCTTC. Encoded protein: CASSYPERGDRPYTF. The gene calls are TRBV6-6 and TRBJ1-2; 7 nucleotides align to TRBD1. The CDR3 totals 15 residues. Germline V gives CDR1 MNHNY, CDR2 SVGAGI (reference sequence). Trimming cost V 2 bases and J 10 bases; bases outside gene matches: 13.

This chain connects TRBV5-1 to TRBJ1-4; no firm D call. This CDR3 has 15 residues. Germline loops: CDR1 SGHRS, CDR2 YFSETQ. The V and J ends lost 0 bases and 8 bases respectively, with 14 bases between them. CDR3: CASSLEFGVDEKLFF. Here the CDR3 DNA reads TGCGCCAGCAGCTTGGAATTCGGGGTTGACGAAAAACTGTTTTTT.

CDR3 loop: CASSLPPSNEQFF. The CDR3 bases are TGTGCCAGCAGCCTCCCCCCCTCCAATGAGCAGTTCTTC. The rearrangement uses TRBV2 and TRBJ2-1, with D unclear. This CDR3 contains 13 residues. With 6 bases removed from V and 6 bases from J, the gap between germline ends came to 12 bases. Germline V CDR1 and CDR2: SNHLY, FYNNEI.